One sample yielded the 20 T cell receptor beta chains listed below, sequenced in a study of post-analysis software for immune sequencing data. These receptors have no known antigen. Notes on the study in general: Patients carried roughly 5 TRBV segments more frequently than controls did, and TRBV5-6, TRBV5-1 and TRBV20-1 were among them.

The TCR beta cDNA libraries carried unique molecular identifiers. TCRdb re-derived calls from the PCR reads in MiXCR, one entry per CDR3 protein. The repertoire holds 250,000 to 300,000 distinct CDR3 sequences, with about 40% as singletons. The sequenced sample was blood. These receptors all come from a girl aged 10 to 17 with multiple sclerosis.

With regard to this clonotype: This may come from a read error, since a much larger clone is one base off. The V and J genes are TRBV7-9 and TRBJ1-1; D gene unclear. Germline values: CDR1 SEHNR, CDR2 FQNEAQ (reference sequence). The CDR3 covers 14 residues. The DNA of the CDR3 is TGTGCCAGCAGCAATCGACGGAGGAACACTGGAGCTTTCTTT. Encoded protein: CASSNRRRNTGAFF. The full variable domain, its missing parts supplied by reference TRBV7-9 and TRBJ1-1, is DTGVSQNPRHKITKRGQNVTFRCDPISEHNRLYWYRQTLGQGPEFLTYFQNEAQLEKSRLLSDRFSAERPKGSFSTLEIQRTEQGDSAMYLCASSNRRRNTGAFFGQGTRLTVV.

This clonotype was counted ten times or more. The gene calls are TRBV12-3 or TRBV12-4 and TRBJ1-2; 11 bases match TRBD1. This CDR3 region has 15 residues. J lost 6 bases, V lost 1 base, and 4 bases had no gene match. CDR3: CASSLVDRGLDGYTF. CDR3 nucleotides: TGTGCCAGCAGTTTAGTGGACAGGGGGCTCGATGGCTACACCTTC.

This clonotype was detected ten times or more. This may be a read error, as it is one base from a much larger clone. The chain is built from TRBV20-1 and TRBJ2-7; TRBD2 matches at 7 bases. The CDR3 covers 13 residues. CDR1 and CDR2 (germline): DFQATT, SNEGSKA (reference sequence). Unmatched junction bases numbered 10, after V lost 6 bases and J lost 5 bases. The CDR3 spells CSAPIPGGNEQYF. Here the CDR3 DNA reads TGCAGTGCGCCCATCCCGGGGGGTAACGAGCAGTACTTC.

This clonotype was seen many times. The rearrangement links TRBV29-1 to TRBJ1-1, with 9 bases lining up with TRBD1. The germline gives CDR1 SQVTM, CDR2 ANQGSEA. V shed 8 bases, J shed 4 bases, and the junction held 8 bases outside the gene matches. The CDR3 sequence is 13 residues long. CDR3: CSIHRGPGTEAFF. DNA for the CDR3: TGCAGCATCCACAGGGGGCCCGGCACTGAAGCTTTCTTT.

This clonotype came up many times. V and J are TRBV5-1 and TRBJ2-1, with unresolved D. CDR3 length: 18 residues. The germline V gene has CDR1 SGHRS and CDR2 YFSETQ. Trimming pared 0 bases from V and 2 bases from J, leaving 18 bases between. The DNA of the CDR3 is TGCGCCAGCAGCTTGGAGGGTTTGGGGTGGGAAACCTACAATGAGCAGTTCTTC. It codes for CASSLEGLGWETYNEQFF.

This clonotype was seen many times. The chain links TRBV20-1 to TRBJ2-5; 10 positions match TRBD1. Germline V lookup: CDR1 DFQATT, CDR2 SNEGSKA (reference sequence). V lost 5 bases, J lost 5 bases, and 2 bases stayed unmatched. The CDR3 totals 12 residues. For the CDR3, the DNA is TGCAGTGCTCCGGGACAGGGGGAGACCCAGTACTTC. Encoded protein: CSAPGQGETQYF.

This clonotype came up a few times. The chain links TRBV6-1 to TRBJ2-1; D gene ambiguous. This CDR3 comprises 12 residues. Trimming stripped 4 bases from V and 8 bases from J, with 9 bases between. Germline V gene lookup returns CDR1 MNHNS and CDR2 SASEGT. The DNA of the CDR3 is TGTGCCAGCAGTGTAGCTTGGGATGAGCAGTTCTTC. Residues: CASSVAWDEQFF.

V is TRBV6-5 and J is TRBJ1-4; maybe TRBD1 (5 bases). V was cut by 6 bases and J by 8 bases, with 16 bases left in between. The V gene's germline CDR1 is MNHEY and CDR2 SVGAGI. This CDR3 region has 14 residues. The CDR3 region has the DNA TGTGCCAGCAGCAACCGGGGCCTTGGAGAAAAACTGTTTTTT. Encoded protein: CASSNRGLGEKLFF.

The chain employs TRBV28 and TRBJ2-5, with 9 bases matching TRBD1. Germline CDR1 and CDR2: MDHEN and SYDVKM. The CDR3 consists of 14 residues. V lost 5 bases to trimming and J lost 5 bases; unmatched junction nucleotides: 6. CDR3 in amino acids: CASSRRDRVETQYF. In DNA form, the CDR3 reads TGTGCCAGCAGTAGACGGGACAGGGTGGAGACCCAGTACTTC.

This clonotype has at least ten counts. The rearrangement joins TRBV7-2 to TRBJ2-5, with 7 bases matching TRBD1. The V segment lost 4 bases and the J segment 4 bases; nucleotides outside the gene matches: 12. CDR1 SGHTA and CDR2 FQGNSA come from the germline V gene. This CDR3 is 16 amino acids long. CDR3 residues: CASSSHRGAPGETQYF. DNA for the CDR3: TGTGCCAGCAGCTCCCACAGGGGCGCCCCAGGAGAGACCCAGTACTTC.

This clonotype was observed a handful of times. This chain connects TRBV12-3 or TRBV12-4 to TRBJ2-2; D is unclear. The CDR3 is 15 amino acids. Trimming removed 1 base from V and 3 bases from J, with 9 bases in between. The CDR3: CASSLVQVDTGELFF. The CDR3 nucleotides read TGTGCCAGCAGTTTAGTCCAGGTGGACACCGGGGAGCTGTTTTTT.

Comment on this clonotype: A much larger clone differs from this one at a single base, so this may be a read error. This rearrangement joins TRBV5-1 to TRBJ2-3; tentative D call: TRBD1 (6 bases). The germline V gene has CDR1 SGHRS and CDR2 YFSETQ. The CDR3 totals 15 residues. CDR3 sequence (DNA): TGCGCCGGCAGCTTGGCCGGCCAGGGGATAGATACGCAGTATTTT. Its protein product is CAGSLAGQGIDTQYF. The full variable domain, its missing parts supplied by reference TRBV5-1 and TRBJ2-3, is KAGVTQTPRYLIKTRGQQVTLSCSPISGHRSVSWYQQTPGQGLQFLFEYFSETQRNKGNFPGRFSGRQFSNSRSEMNVSTLELGDSALYLCAGSLAGQGIDTQYFGPGTRLTVL.

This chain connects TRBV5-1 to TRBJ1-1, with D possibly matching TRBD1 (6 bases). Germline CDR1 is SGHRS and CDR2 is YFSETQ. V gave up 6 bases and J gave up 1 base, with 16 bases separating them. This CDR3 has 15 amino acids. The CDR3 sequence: CASNLLTGRNTEAFF. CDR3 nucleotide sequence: TGCGCCAGCAACCTCTTGACAGGCAGGAACACTGAAGCTTTCTTT.

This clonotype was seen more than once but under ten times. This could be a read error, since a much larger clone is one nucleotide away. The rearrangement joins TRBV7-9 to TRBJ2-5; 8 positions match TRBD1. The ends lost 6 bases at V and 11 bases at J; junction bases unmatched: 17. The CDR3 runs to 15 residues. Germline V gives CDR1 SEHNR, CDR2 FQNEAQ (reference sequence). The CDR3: CASSSRDRPQDEQYF. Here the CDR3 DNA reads TGTGCCAGCAGTAGCCGGGACAGGCCGCAGGATGAGCAGTACTTC.

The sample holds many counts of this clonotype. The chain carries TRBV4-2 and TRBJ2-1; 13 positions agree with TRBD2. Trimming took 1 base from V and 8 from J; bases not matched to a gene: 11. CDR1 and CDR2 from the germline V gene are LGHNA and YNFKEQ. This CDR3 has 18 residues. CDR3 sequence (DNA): TGTGCCAGCAGCCAAGCGCAGACTAGCGGGGGGTTTCGAGATGAGCAGTTCTTC. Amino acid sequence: CASSQAQTSGGFRDEQFF.

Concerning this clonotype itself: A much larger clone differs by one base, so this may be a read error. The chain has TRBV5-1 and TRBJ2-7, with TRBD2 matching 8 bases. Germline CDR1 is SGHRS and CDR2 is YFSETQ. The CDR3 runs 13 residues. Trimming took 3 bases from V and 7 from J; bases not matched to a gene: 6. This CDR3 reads CASSSGTSGEQYF. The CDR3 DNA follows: TGCGCCAGCAGCTCCGGGACTAGTGGTGAGCAGTACTTC.

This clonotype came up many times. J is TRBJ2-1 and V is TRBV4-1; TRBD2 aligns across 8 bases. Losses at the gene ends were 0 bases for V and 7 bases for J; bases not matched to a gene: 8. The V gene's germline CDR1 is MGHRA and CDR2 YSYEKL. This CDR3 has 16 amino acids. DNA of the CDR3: TGCGCCAGCAGCCAAGACCGCCAGGGACTAGGGAATGAGCAGTTCTTC. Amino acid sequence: CASSQDRQGLGNEQFF.

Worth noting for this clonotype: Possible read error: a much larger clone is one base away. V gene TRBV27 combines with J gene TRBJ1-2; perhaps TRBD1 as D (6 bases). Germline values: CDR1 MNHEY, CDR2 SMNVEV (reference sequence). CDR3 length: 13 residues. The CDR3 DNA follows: TGTGCCAGCGGTGCAGGGGAGGACTATGGCTACGCCTTC. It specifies CASGAGEDYGYAF.

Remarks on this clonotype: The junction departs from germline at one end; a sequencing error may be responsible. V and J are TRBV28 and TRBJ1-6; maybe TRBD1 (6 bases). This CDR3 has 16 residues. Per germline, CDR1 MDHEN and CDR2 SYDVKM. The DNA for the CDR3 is TGTGCCAGCAGTGTCCAGGGGAGCTCCTATAATTCACCCCCCCACTTT. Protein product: CASSVQGSSYNSPPHF.

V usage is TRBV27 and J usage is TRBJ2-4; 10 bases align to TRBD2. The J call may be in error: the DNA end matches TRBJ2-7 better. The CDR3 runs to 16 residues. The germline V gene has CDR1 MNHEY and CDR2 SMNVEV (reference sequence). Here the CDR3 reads CASSLAGDQIGYEQYF. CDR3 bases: TGTGCCAGCAGCCTAGCGGGAGACCAAATCGGCTACGAGCAGTACTTC.